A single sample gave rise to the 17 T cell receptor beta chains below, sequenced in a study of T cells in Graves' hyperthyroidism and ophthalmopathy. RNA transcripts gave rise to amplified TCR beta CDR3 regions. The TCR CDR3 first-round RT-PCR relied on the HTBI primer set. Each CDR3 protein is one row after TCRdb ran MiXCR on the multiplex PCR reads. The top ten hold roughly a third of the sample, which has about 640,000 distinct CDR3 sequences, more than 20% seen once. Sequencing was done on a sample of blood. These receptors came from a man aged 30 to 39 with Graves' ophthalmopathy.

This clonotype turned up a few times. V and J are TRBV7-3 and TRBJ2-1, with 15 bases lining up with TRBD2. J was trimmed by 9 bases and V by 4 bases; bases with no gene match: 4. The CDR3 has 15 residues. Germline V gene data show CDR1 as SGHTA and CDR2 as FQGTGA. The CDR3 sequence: CASSSGLAGGGEQFF. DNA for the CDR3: TGTGCCAGCAGCTCGGGACTAGCGGGAGGTGGTGAGCAGTTCTTC. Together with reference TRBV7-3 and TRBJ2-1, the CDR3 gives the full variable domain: GAGVSQTPSNKVTEKGKYVELRCDPISGHTALYWYRQSLGQGPEFLIYFQGTGAADDSGLPNDRFFAVRPEGSVSTLKIQRTERGDSAVYLCASSSGLAGGGEQFFGPGTRLTVL.

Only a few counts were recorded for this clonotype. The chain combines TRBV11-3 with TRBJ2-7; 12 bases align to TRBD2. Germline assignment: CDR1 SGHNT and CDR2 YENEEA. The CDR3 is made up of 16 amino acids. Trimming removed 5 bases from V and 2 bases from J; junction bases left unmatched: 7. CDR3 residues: CASSPRLAGAAYEQYF. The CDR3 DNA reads TGTGCCAGCAGCCCCCGACTAGCGGGAGCGGCCTACGAGCAGTACTTC.

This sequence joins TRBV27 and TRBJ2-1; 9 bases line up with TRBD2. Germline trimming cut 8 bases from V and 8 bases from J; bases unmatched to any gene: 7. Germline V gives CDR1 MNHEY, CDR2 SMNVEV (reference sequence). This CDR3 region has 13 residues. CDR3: CASVSSGNYEQFF. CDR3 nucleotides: TGTGCCAGCGTTTCTAGCGGGAATTATGAGCAGTTCTTC.

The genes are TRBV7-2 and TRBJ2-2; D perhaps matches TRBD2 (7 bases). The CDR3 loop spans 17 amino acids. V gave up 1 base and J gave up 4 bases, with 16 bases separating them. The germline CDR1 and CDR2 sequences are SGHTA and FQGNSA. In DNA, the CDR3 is TGTGCCAGCAGCTTAGGGGAGGGGGGGGGCGCCACCGGGGAGCTGTTTTTT. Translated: CASSLGEGGGATGELFF. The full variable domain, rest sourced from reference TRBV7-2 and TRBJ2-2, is GAGVSQSPSNKVTEKGKDVELRCDPISGHTALYWYRQSLGQGLEFLIYFQGNSAPDKSGLPSDRFSAERTGGSVSTLTIQRTQQEDSAVYLCASSLGEGGGATGELFFGEGSRLTVL.

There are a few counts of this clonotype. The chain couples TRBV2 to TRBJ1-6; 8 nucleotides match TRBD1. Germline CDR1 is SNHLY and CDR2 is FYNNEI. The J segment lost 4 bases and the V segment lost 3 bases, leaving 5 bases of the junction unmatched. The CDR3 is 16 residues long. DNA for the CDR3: TGTGCCAGCAGTGACCAGGGGGCAAAATATAATTCACCCCTCCACTTT. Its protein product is CASSDQGAKYNSPLHF.

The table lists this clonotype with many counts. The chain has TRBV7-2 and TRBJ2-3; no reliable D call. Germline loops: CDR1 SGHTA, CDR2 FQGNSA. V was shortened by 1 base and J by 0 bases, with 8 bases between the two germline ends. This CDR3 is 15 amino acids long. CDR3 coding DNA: TGTGCCAGCAGCTTAGGTGGCCAGAGCACAGATACGCAGTATTTT. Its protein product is CASSLGGQSTDTQYF.

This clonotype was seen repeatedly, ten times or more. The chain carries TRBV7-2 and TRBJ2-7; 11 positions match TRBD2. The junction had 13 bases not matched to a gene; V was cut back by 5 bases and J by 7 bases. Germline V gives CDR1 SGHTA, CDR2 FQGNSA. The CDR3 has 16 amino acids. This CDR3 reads CASSPGTSGRSEEQYF. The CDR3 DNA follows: TGTGCCAGCAGCCCAGGAACTAGCGGGAGAAGTGAAGAGCAGTACTTC.

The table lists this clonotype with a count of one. This chain's CDR3 is CASSIDVNVDTQYF. CDR3 DNA: TGTGCCAGCAGCATAGACGTAAACGTTGATACGCAGTATTTT. The rearrangement joins TRBV7-2 to TRBJ2-3; D is unresolved. The germline V and J ends were trimmed by 5 bases and 6 bases, with 15 bases remaining between them. The length of the CDR3 is 14 residues. CDR1 is SGHTA, CDR2 FQGNSA, per germline.

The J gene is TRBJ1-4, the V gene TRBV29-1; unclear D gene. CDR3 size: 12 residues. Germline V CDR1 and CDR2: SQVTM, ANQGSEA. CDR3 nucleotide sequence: TGCAGTGTCGAGGTGATGGGAGAAAAACTGTTTTTT. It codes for CSVEVMGEKLFF.

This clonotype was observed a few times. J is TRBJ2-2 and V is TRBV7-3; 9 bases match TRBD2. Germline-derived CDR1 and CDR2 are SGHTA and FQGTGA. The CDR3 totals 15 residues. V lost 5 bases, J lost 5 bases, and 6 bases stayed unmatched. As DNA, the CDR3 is TGTGCCAGCAGCCGTAGCGGGAGCGAAACCGGGGAGCTGTTTTTT. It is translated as CASSRSGSETGELFF.

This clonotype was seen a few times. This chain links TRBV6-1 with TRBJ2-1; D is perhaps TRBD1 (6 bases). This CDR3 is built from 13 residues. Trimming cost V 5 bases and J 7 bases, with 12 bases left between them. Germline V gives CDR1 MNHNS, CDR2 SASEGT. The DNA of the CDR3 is TGTGCCAGCAGTTCAAACAGGGAAAATGAGCAGTTCTTC. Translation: CASSSNRENEQFF.

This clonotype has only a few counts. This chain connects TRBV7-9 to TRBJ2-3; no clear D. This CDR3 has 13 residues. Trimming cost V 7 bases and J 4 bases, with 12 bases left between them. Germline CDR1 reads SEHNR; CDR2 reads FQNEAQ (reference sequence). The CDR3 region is CASTLPGSDTQYF. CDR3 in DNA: TGTGCCAGCACCCTCCCCGGATCAGATACGCAGTATTTT.

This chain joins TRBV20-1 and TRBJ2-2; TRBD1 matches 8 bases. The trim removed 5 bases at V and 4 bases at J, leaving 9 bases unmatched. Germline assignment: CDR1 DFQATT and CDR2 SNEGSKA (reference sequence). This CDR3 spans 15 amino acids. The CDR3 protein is CSAARTGSRTGELFF. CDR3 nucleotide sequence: TGCAGTGCTGCACGGACAGGGAGTCGCACCGGGGAGCTGTTTTTT.

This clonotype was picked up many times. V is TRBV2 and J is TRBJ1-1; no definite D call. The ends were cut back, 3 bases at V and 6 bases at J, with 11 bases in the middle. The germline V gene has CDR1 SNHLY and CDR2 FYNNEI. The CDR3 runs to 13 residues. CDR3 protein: CASSDRARAEAFF. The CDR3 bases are TGTGCCAGCAGTGACCGGGCCAGAGCTGAAGCTTTCTTT.

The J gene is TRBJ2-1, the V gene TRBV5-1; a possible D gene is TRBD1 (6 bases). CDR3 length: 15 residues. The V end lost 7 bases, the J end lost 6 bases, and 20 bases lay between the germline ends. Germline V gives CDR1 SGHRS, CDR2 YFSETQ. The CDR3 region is CASQPNPTGSNEQFF. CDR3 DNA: TGCGCCAGCCAACCCAACCCGACAGGTTCCAATGAGCAGTTCTTC.

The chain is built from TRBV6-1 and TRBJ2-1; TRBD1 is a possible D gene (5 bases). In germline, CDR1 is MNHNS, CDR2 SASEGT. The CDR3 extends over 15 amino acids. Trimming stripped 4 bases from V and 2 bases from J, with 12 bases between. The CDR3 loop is CASSGEWGPYNEQFF. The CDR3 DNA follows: TGTGCCAGCAGTGGAGAGTGGGGCCCCTACAATGAGCAGTTCTTC.

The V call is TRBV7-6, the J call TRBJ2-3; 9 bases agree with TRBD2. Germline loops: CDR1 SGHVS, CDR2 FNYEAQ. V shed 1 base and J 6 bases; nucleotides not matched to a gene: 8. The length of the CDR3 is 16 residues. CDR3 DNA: TGTGCCAGCAGCTTAGAAGTAGCGGGAGTCGGGGATACGCAGTATTTT. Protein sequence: CASSLEVAGVGDTQYF. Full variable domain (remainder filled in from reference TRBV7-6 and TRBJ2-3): GAGVSQSPRYKVTKRGQDVALRCDPISGHVSLYWYRQALGQGPEFLTYFNYEAQQDKSGLPNDRFSAERPEGSISTLTIQRTEQRDSAMYRCASSLEVAGVGDTQYFGPGTRLTVL.